These 29 T cell receptor beta chains originate from one sample sequenced in a study of blood T cell repertoires in COVID-19. Generated by immunoSEQ multiplex PCR, the TCRdb table keeps only in-frame clones and is missing some. This table has fewer than 95,000 clones, 85% to 90% appearing once. Source material: peripheral blood. Receptor source: an elderly woman with acute or convalescent COVID-19.

V is TRBV3-1 (or the pseudogene TRBV3-2) and J is TRBJ2-3; D remains unclear. The CDR3 has 12 residues. The germline V gene has CDR1 LGHDT and CDR2 YNNKEL (reference sequence). V shed 4 bases and J shed 2 bases, with 4 bases lying between them. For the CDR3, the DNA is TGTGCCAGCAGCCTATTCACAGATACGCAGTATTTT. It is translated as CASSLFTDTQYF.

V gene TRBV6-5 combines with J gene TRBJ2-7; 9 nucleotides line up with TRBD1. The CDR3 contains 12 residues. V shed 9 bases, J shed 2 bases, and the junction held 2 bases outside the gene matches. Per germline, CDR1 MNHEY and CDR2 SVGAGI. The CDR3 nucleotides are TGTGCCAGTTGGGACAGGGCCTACGAGCAGTACTTC. Its translation is CASWDRAYEQYF.

The CDR3 DNA follows: TGTGCCATCAGTGACGACATTCCAACTAATGAAAAACTGTTTTTT. Translation gives CAISDDIPTNEKLFF. The chain has TRBV10-3 and TRBJ1-4, with D uncertain. Germline V gene data show CDR1 as ENHRY and CDR2 as SYGVKD. This CDR3 is 15 amino acids long. The V gene lost 3 bases and the J gene lost 0 bases, with 8 bases spanning the gap.

The chain links TRBV3-1 (or the pseudogene TRBV3-2) to TRBJ1-1, with TRBD1 matching over 8 bases. CDR3 length equals 17 residues. Germline V gene data show CDR1 as LGHDT and CDR2 as YNNKEL (reference sequence). The V segment lost 3 bases and the J segment 4 bases; nucleotides outside the gene matches: 13. DNA of the CDR3: TGTGCCAGCAGCCAGACCCTGACAGGGGCAGTCCTCACTGAAGCTTTCTTT. Protein sequence: CASSQTLTGAVLTEAFF.

The V call is TRBV5-1, the J call TRBJ2-7, with 11 bases lining up with TRBD2. This CDR3 contains 19 residues. Trimming at V came to 2 bases and at J to 6 bases, leaving 19 bases not matched to a gene. Looked up from germline, CDR1 is SGHRS and CDR2 is YFSETQ. This chain's CDR3 is CASSLYQSGTSGSRSEQYF. The CDR3 DNA sequence: TGCGCCAGCAGCTTATATCAGTCCGGGACTAGCGGATCGCGGAGCGAGCAGTACTTC.

In its sample, this clone was seen once. The V gene is TRBV6-5, the J gene TRBJ2-7; tentative D call: TRBD1 (7 bases). The ends were cut back, 6 bases at V and 5 bases at J, with 17 bases in the middle. The CDR3 sequence is 14 residues long. Germline CDR1 MNHEY, CDR2 SVGAGI. The CDR3 DNA follows: TGTGCCAGCAGGCGCGGGACAGAATACCACGAGCAGTACTTC. Protein product: CASRRGTEYHEQYF.

The chain couples TRBV18 to TRBJ1-2, with D perhaps matching TRBD1 (5 bases). Germline values: CDR1 KGHSH, CDR2 LQKENI. Between the trimmed V and J ends, which lost 2 bases and 3 bases, there was a span of 13 bases. The CDR3 is 15 amino acids. The CDR3 nucleotides are TGTGCCAGCTCACCAATTCCAGGGAAAGACTATGGCTACACCTTC. This encodes CASSPIPGKDYGYTF.

This clone was counted once. The chain uses TRBV6-6 and TRBJ1-1, with a tentative D call TRBD1 (5 bases). Germline lookup yields CDR1 MNHNY and CDR2 SVGAGI (reference sequence). V lost 0 bases and J lost 8, with 16 bases in between. This CDR3 region has 15 residues. CDR3 coding DNA: TGTGCCAGCAGTTACTCTCAGACGGGGGGTTGGGAAGCTTTCTTT. Translated: CASSYSQTGGWEAFF.

The chain joins TRBV2 to TRBJ1-2, with D maybe TRBD1 (6 bases). V dropped 6 bases and J dropped 7 bases, with 21 bases sitting between them. Germline lookup yields CDR1 SNHLY and CDR2 FYNNEI. The CDR3 spans 15 residues. Here the CDR3 reads CASSRAGDGWSGYTF. The CDR3 nucleotides are TGTGCCAGCAGCCGTGCAGGGGACGGCTGGAGTGGCTACACCTTC.

This chain links TRBV7-8 with TRBJ1-3, with D perhaps TRBD1 (5 bases). This CDR3 contains 16 residues. Trimming took 5 bases from V and 0 from J, leaving 14 bases between them. From germline, CDR1 is SGHVS and CDR2 FQNEAQ. CDR3 coding DNA: TGTGCCAGCAGCCCGGATGACAGATACTCTGGAAACACCATATATTTT. Encoded protein: CASSPDDRYSGNTIYF.

The chain uses TRBV13 and TRBJ1-1, with TRBD1 identical over 8 bases. This CDR3 comprises 14 residues. CDR1 is PRHDT and CDR2 is FYEKMQ in the germline V gene (reference sequence). The V and J ends lost 4 bases and 5 bases, in that order; junction bases with no gene match: 6. The CDR3 region has the DNA TGTGCCAGCAGCTCCGAGACAGGGGTGACTGAAGCTTTCTTT. Encoded protein: CASSSETGVTEAFF.

This chain joins TRBV19 and TRBJ1-5; 9 bases align to TRBD1. CDR3 length: 16 amino acids. After removal of 7 bases from V and 0 bases from J, the junction contained 7 bases not matched to a gene. Per the germline V gene, CDR1 is LNHDA and CDR2 is SQIVND (reference sequence). CDR3: CASTFRTGDSNQPQHF. CDR3 bases: TGTGCCAGTACCTTCCGGACAGGGGATAGCAATCAGCCCCAGCATTTT.

The V and J genes are TRBV2 and TRBJ2-5; TRBD2 is a possible D gene (7 bases). The CDR3 has 15 amino acids. Germline CDR1 SNHLY, CDR2 FYNNEI. V was pared by 7 bases and J by 2 bases, with 17 bases between. CDR3: CASTRGGGPQETQYF. The CDR3 DNA reads TGTGCCAGCACCCGAGGGGGGGGACCACAAGAGACCCAGTACTTC.

The CDR3 DNA reads TGTGCCAGCAGTAGAGACGGGACGGCGGGGGAGACCCAGTACTTC. This sequence encodes CASSRDGTAGETQYF. The chain employs TRBV6-5 and TRBJ2-5; the D gene is possibly TRBD2 (6 bases). Trimming pared 5 bases from V and 5 bases from J, leaving 18 bases between. Germline CDR1 MNHEY, CDR2 SVGAGI. The CDR3 extends over 15 amino acids.

The sample holds one count of this clone. This chain joins TRBV10-1 and TRBJ2-3; D perhaps matches TRBD2 (6 bases). Between the trimmed V and J ends, which lost 4 bases and 6 bases, there was a span of 14 bases. This CDR3 has 14 amino acids. The germline V gene encodes CDR1 WNHNN and CDR2 SYGVQD (reference sequence). Here the CDR3 reads CASSVEGRRDTQYF. The CDR3 bases are TGCGCCAGCAGTGTGGAGGGGCGACGGGATACGCAGTATTTT.

The CDR3 spells CASSQGTSSYEQFF. The CDR3 region has the DNA TGTGCCAGCAGCCAAGGGACTAGTTCCTATGAGCAGTTCTTC. The chain links TRBV3-1 (or the pseudogene TRBV3-2) to TRBJ2-1, with 7 bases lining up with TRBD2. Trimming took 1 base from V and 8 from J; bases not matched to a gene: 5. The CDR3 sequence is 14 residues long. Germline V gene sequence: CDR1 LGHDT, CDR2 YNNKEL (reference sequence).

This chain connects TRBV12-3 or TRBV12-4 to TRBJ1-6; D might be TRBD1 (5 bases). V was trimmed by 0 bases and J by 18 bases, leaving 15 bases between them. The CDR3 extends over 13 amino acids. The CDR3 DNA reads as TGTGCCAGCAGTTTAGCGGGGGAGGGGCCGCACCACTTT. Translating it yields CASSLAGEGPHHF.

The gene calls are TRBV7-3 and TRBJ2-2; D gene uncertain. Germline CDR1 is SGHTA and CDR2 is FQGTGA. The CDR3 spans 14 residues. Trimming removed 0 bases at V and 4 bases at J, with 6 bases between. The CDR3 region has the DNA TGTGCCAGCAGCTTAACGTGGCCCACCGGGGAGCTGTTTTTT. This gives the protein CASSLTWPTGELFF.

The rearrangement links TRBV6-5 to TRBJ2-5, with D perhaps TRBD1 (6 bases). This CDR3 has 13 residues. Germline V gene sequence: CDR1 MNHEY, CDR2 SVGAGI. V was clipped by 6 bases and J by 4 bases, with 12 bases between them. CDR3 nucleotides: TGTGCCAGCAGACAGGACAGAGGAGAGACCCAGTACTTC. It translates to CASRQDRGETQYF.

The gene calls are TRBV12-3 or TRBV12-4 and TRBJ2-5; D is undetermined. V gave up 5 bases and J gave up 5 bases, with 12 bases separating them. The CDR3 is made up of 13 amino acids. CDR3 DNA: TGTGCCAGCAGTCATGAACCGAGGGAGACCCAGTACTTC. As protein: CASSHEPRETQYF.

This clone was recorded a few times. V and J are TRBV19 and TRBJ1-5; D remains ambiguous. This CDR3 is 13 amino acids long. Germline V gene lookup returns CDR1 LNHDA and CDR2 SQIVND (reference sequence). V lost 5 bases and J lost 2, with 7 bases in between. The CDR3, as DNA: TGTGCCAGTAGTCCACATGGCAATCAGCCCCAGCATTTT. Amino acids: CASSPHGNQPQHF.

The gene calls are TRBV5-5 and TRBJ1-2; 7 bases are shared with TRBD1. The CDR3 contains 13 residues. CDR1 is SGHKS and CDR2 is YYEKEE in the germline V gene (reference sequence). The junction had 6 bases not matched to a gene; V was cut back by 4 bases and J by 6 bases. CDR3 region: CASSGTVFDGYTF. CDR3 coding DNA: TGTGCCAGCAGCGGGACAGTATTTGATGGCTACACCTTC.

The chain couples TRBV11-3 to TRBJ1-1, with D perhaps matching TRBD1 (5 bases). Germline CDR1 is SGHNT and CDR2 is YENEEA. The V and J ends lost 5 bases and 1 base respectively, with 14 bases between them. The CDR3 loop spans 15 amino acids. CDR3 protein: CASSRPDRKNTEAFF. CDR3 bases: TGTGCCAGCAGCCGCCCTGACAGAAAGAACACTGAAGCTTTCTTT. The full variable domain, with the rest looked up from reference TRBV11-3 and TRBJ1-1, is EAGVVQSPRYKIIEKKQPVAFWCNPISGHNTLYWYLQNLGQGPELLIRYENEEAVDDSQLPKDRFSAERLKGVDSTLKIQPAELGDSAVYLCASSRPDRKNTEAFFGQGTRLTVV.

The J gene is TRBJ2-7, the V gene TRBV19; D perhaps matches TRBD1 (6 bases). CDR1 and CDR2 (germline): LNHDA, SQIVND (reference sequence). The V and J ends lost 6 bases and 0 bases respectively, with 15 bases between them. The CDR3 runs 15 residues. The CDR3 bases are TGTGCCAGTAGCCCACAGGGCCTGAGCTCCTACGAGCAGTACTTC. This encodes CASSPQGLSSYEQYF.

Only one count was recorded for this clone. CDR3 in amino acids: CASSGLAYEQYF. The CDR3 DNA sequence: TGTGCCAGCAGCGGACTAGCCTACGAGCAGTACTTC. The chain has TRBV12-3 or TRBV12-4 and TRBJ2-7; 7 nucleotides agree with TRBD2. The CDR3 totals 12 residues. V gave up 6 bases and J gave up 2 bases; unmatched junction bases: 1.

This chain connects TRBV2 to TRBJ1-1; D might be TRBD1 (6 bases). CDR1 is SNHLY, CDR2 FYNNEI, per germline. This CDR3 comprises 13 residues. V was trimmed by 7 bases and J by 0 bases, leaving 9 bases between them. This CDR3 is CASIQGLNTEAFF. For the CDR3, the DNA is TGTGCCAGCATACAGGGTCTGAACACTGAAGCTTTCTTT.

This chain joins TRBV6-6 and TRBJ1-5, with unresolved D. The CDR3 is made up of 14 amino acids. Trimming shortened V by 5 bases and J by 6 bases, and 14 bases separated the two germline ends. From germline, CDR1 is MNHNY and CDR2 SVGAGI (reference sequence). In DNA, the CDR3 is TGTGCCAGCAGTCCCGAGAGGGCTTTTCAGCCCCAGCATTTT. It codes for CASSPERAFQPQHF.

The V call is TRBV7-3, the J call TRBJ2-2, with 11 bases aligning to TRBD1. Trimming cost V 5 bases and J 5 bases; bases outside gene matches: 4. The length of the CDR3 is 15 residues. Germline loops: CDR1 SGHTA, CDR2 FQGTGA. The CDR3 bases are TGTGCCAGCAGCCCGGGACAGGGGGTGACCGGGGAGCTGTTTTTT. Amino acid sequence: CASSPGQGVTGELFF.

The chain employs TRBV12-5 and TRBJ1-2; D perhaps matches TRBD1 (6 bases). V was clipped by 5 bases and J by 8 bases, with 12 bases between them. CDR1 LGHNT and CDR2 FRNRAP come from the germline V gene. The CDR3 loop spans 12 amino acids. The CDR3 sequence is CASGPGHNGYTF. As DNA, the CDR3 is TGTGCTAGTGGTCCGGGACACAACGGCTACACCTTC.